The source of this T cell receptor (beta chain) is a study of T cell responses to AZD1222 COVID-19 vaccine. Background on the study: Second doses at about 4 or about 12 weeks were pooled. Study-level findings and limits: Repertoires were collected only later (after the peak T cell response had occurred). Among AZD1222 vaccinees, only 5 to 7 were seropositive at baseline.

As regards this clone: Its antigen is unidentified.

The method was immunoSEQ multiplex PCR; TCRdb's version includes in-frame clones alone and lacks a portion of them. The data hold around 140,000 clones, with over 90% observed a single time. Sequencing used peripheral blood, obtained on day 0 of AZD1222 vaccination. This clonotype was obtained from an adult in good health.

The chain's CDR3 is CASGGGTYEQYF. CDR3 in DNA: TGTGCCAGTGGTGGGGGGACCTACGAGCAGTACTTC. This rearrangement joins TRBV7-9 to TRBJ2-7, with a weak D call TRBD2 (6 bases). This CDR3 spans 12 amino acids. Trimming shortened V by 9 bases and J by 2 bases, and 11 bases separated the two germline ends. Germline V gives CDR1 SEHNR, CDR2 FQNEAQ (reference sequence).